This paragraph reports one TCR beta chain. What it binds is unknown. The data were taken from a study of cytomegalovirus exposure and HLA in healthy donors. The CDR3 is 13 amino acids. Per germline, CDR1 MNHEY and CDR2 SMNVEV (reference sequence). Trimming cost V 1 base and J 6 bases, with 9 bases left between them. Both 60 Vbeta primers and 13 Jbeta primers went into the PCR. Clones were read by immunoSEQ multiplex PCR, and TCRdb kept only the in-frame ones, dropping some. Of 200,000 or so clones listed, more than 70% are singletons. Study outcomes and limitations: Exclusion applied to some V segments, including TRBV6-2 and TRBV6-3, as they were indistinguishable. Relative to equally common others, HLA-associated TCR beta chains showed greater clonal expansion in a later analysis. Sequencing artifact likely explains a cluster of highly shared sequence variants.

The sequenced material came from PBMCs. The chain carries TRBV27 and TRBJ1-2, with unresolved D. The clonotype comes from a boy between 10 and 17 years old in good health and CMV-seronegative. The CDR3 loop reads CASSLFRGNGYTF. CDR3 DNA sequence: TGTGCCAGCAGTTTATTTCGAGGGAATGGCTACACCTTC.